Described below is a single T cell receptor beta chain sequence and its context. TCRdb's table, derived via immunoSEQ multiplex PCR, lists solely in-frame clones and lacks some. The sample yields more than 50,000 clones, 91% seen once. The germline gives CDR1 SGHAT, CDR2 FQNNGV. This CDR3 comprises 14 residues. The germline V and J ends were trimmed by 6 bases and 9 bases, with 15 bases remaining between them. The data are from a study of graft-versus-host responses after intestinal transplantation. The sample in question was PBMCs, obtained approximately 97 weeks after intestinal transplant. V usage is TRBV11-2 and J usage is TRBJ1-6, with D unclear. This TCR derives from a human patient who received an intestinal transplant, so some T cells may come from the graft donor. This CDR3 is CASRQEGGGSPLHF. For the CDR3, the DNA is TGTGCCAGCAGGCAAGAGGGTGGAGGTTCACCCCTCCACTTT.